Given below is one TCR beta chain in context. Antigen specificity is unknown. This CDR3 comprises 19 residues. The V gene end was trimmed by 2 bases and the J gene end by 6 bases; junction bases not matched to a gene: 15. From germline, CDR1 is MNHNS and CDR2 SASEGT. The PCR employed 60 Vbeta primers together with 13 Jbeta primers. In the original processing: In a later analysis, approximately 73 million unique TCR beta chains included roughly 11 million shared by two or more donors. The table came from immunoSEQ multiplex PCR; TCRdb's copy has only in-frame clones and leaves some out. The V and J calls and the clone size are those of that table, but D and trimming were determined from the DNA. The data show some 130,000 clones, 70% to 80% seen once. This sample stems from a study of cytomegalovirus exposure and HLA in healthy donors. Study-wide results and limits: Per a prior analysis, the majority of TCR beta V segments were productive roughly 87% or roughly 30% of the time. A later analysis linked a missense variant in DCLRE1C to the trimming of TCR beta V and J genes.

This TCR derives from a man in his forties or fifties in good health and CMV-seropositive. Material: PBMCs. V usage is TRBV6-1 and J usage is TRBJ2-2, with 10 bases matching TRBD2. This chain's CDR3 is CASSEYEGLAPQAAGELFF. As DNA, the CDR3 is TGTGCCAGCAGTGAATATGAGGGACTAGCGCCCCAGGCTGCCGGGGAGCTGTTTTTT.